A single sample gave rise to the 20 T cell receptor beta chains below, sequenced in a study of T cell changes during pregnancy in multiple sclerosis. Some clones are missing from TCRdb's copy, which holds only in-frame ones; the method was immunoSEQ multiplex PCR. Of over 45,000 clones in the sample, 93% were seen once. The sequencing here drew on CD8+ T cells from peripheral blood mononuclear cells, taken in the third trimester of pregnancy. The source is a female donor with multiple sclerosis, enrolled in a pregnancy study.

The CDR3 loop reads CASSLTSGGRGYTF. CDR3 sequence (DNA): TGTGCCAGCAGCTTAACGTCTGGAGGACGTGGCTACACCTTC. The chain employs TRBV7-9 and TRBJ1-2; unclear D gene. The CDR3 sequence is 14 residues long. V was pared by 2 bases and J by 7 bases, with 14 bases between. Germline-derived CDR1 and CDR2 are SEHNR and FQNEAQ (reference sequence).

The chain joins TRBV5-5 to TRBJ2-7, with 9 nucleotides matching TRBD1. The trim removed 3 bases at V and 7 bases at J, leaving 11 bases unmatched. CDR3 size: 15 residues. The germline gives CDR1 SGHKS, CDR2 YYEKEE (reference sequence). The CDR3 DNA sequence: TGTGCCAGCAGCTCGCCCCTGGACAGGGGCGGGGAGCAGTACTTC. This translates into CASSSPLDRGGEQYF.

V gene TRBV6-6 combines with J gene TRBJ2-1; 9 nucleotides agree with TRBD1. This CDR3 comprises 13 residues. V shed 4 bases, J shed 6 bases, and the junction held 1 base outside the gene matches. Per the germline V gene, CDR1 is MNHNY and CDR2 is SVGAGI (reference sequence). CDR3 sequence: CASSLDRGNEQFF. The CDR3 DNA reads as TGTGCCAGCAGTTTGGACAGGGGCAATGAGCAGTTCTTC.

In this sample, this clone turned up once. This chain uses TRBV19 with TRBJ2-7; 10 bases agree with TRBD2. The trim removed 5 bases at V and 2 bases at J, leaving 6 bases unmatched. This CDR3 is built from 15 residues. The V gene's germline CDR1 is LNHDA and CDR2 SQIVND (reference sequence). The CDR3 DNA sequence: TGTGCCAGTAGTTACGGGACTAGCGCGCCCTACGAGCAGTACTTC. It yields the protein CASSYGTSAPYEQYF.

The J gene is TRBJ2-3, the V gene TRBV4-3, with D perhaps TRBD1 (5 bases). CDR3 length equals 15 residues. Germline CDR1 reads LGHNA; CDR2 reads YSLEER. Trimming removed 1 base from V and 4 bases from J, with 12 bases in between. CDR3 sequence reads: CASSQGGGRADTQYF. The CDR3 nucleotides are TGCGCCAGCAGCCAAGGAGGTGGCAGGGCAGATACGCAGTATTTT.

The genes are TRBV27 and TRBJ1-1; TRBD1 agrees at 7 bases. The germline CDR1 and CDR2 sequences are MNHEY and SMNVEV (reference sequence). V lost 6 bases, J lost 3 bases, and 7 bases stayed unmatched. The CDR3 sequence is 14 residues long. Written as DNA, the CDR3 is TGTGCCAGCAGCCCGACAGGGTGGGACACTGAAGCTTTCTTT. Translating gives CASSPTGWDTEAFF.

The chain carries TRBV7-9 and TRBJ2-1; TRBD2 agrees at 9 bases. This CDR3 is 15 amino acids long. V gave up 5 bases and J gave up 5 bases; unmatched junction bases: 7. CDR1 and CDR2 (germline): SEHNR, FQNEAQ (reference sequence). CDR3 residues: CASSVSGSVHNEQFF. In DNA, the CDR3 is TGTGCCAGCAGCGTTAGCGGGAGTGTCCACAATGAGCAGTTCTTC. Complete variable domain (other parts from reference TRBV7-9 and TRBJ2-1): DTGVSQNPRHKITKRGQNVTFRCDPISEHNRLYWYRQTLGQGPEFLTYFQNEAQLEKSRLLSDRFSAERPKGSFSTLEIQRTEQGDSAMYLCASSVSGSVHNEQFFGPGTRLTVL.

The V and J genes are TRBV28 and TRBJ1-1; a weak D match, TRBD1 (5 bases). Trimming took 5 bases from V and 8 from J, leaving 18 bases between them. CDR1 MDHEN and CDR2 SYDVKM come from the germline V gene. This CDR3 region has 14 residues. The CDR3 protein is CASSQPDSPHEAFF. The CDR3 region has the DNA TGTGCCAGCAGTCAACCCGACAGCCCCCACGAAGCTTTCTTT.

This chain connects TRBV12-5 to TRBJ2-7, with D uncertain. With 5 bases removed from V and 9 bases from J, the gap between germline ends came to 11 bases. The CDR3 sequence is 11 residues long. CDR1 is LGHNT and CDR2 is FRNRAP in the germline V gene. In nucleotides, the CDR3 is TGTGCTAGTGGTCCGAGACTCGCGCAGTACTTC. The encoded protein is CASGPRLAQYF.

The chain uses TRBV7-9 and TRBJ1-3; TRBD1 aligns across 9 bases. The J segment lost 3 bases and the V segment lost 4 bases, leaving 7 bases of the junction unmatched. Germline CDR1 is SEHNR and CDR2 is FQNEAQ (reference sequence). This CDR3 contains 16 residues. CDR3 amino acids: CASSSLTGGNGNTIYF. In nucleotides, the CDR3 is TGTGCCAGCAGCTCACTCACAGGGGGCAATGGAAACACCATATATTTT. The full variable domain, its missing parts supplied by reference TRBV7-9 and TRBJ1-3, is DTGVSQNPRHKITKRGQNVTFRCDPISEHNRLYWYRQTLGQGPEFLTYFQNEAQLEKSRLLSDRFSAERPKGSFSTLEIQRTEQGDSAMYLCASSSLTGGNGNTIYFGEGSWLTVV.

The CDR3 nucleotides read TGTGCCAGCAGCAAAGCGCTGGAGCTAGCGGGCACCGGGGAGCTGTTTTTT. Protein product: CASSKALELAGTGELFF. This chain joins TRBV21-1 and TRBJ2-2; TRBD2, the table's D call, lacks a check against the DNA. TRBV21-1 is annotated as a pseudogene. This CDR3 has 17 amino acids.

This chain links TRBV2 with TRBJ1-3, with unresolved D. Germline CDR1 and CDR2: SNHLY and FYNNEI. The CDR3 has 13 residues. Trimming took off 7 bases at V and 0 bases at J, with 7 bases between the two ends. The CDR3 protein is CASTGPSGNTIYF. Written as DNA, the CDR3 is TGTGCCAGCACTGGCCCCTCTGGAAACACCATATATTTT. Combining the CDR3 with reference TRBV2 and TRBJ1-3 gives the whole variable domain EPEVTQTPSHQVTQMGQEVILRCVPISNHLYFYWYRQILGQKVEFLVSFYNNEISEKSEIFDDQFSVERPDGSNFTLKIRSTKLEDSAMYFCASTGPSGNTIYFGEGSWLTVV.

The chain uses TRBV27 and TRBJ2-1, with D uncertain. Germline CDR1 reads MNHEY; CDR2 reads SMNVEV (reference sequence). There are 14 residues in the CDR3. Deletions cut 4 bases from V and 2 bases from J, with 9 bases between. The CDR3 bases are TGTGCCAGCAGTTCCCTACTAACCTACAATGAGCAGTTCTTC. It yields the protein CASSSLLTYNEQFF.

The chain couples TRBV6-1 to TRBJ2-7; the D gene is possibly TRBD1 (6 bases). V was pared by 0 bases and J by 1 base, with 7 bases between. The germline gives CDR1 MNHNS, CDR2 SASEGT. The CDR3 is made up of 14 amino acids. CDR3 DNA: TGTGCCAGCAGTGAAGCTAGGGGGTCCTACGAGCAGTACTTC. Translating gives CASSEARGSYEQYF.

CDR3 bases: TGCGCCAGCAGCCATGTGACAGTCAGCAATCAGCCCCAGCATTTT. Translating gives CASSHVTVSNQPQHF. This chain joins TRBV4-1 and TRBJ1-5; possibly TRBD1 for D (5 bases). CDR1 is MGHRA and CDR2 is YSYEKL in the germline V gene. The CDR3 totals 15 residues. V was shortened by 3 bases and J by 1 base, with 10 bases between the two germline ends.

This chain joins TRBV30 and TRBJ2-7, with a tentative D call TRBD1 (6 bases). The CDR3 is made up of 13 amino acids. The V gene lost 2 bases and the J gene lost 5 bases, with 13 bases spanning the gap. Germline lookup yields CDR1 GTSNPN and CDR2 SVGIG (reference sequence). The CDR3 loop is CAWSRGSEDEQYF. CDR3 coding DNA: TGTGCCTGGAGTAGGGGGAGTGAGGACGAGCAGTACTTC.

A word on this clone: This sample includes further DNA sequences coding for the same CDR3. The chain couples TRBV5-4 to TRBJ2-7; D is unresolved. V lost 4 bases and J 0 bases, leaving 8 bases between the germline ends. The CDR3 totals 13 residues. Germline CDR1 reads SGHNT; CDR2 reads YYREEE (reference sequence). In nucleotides, the CDR3 is TGTGCCAGCAGCCTCGGTAGCTCCTACGAGCAGTACTTC. It codes for CASSLGSSYEQYF.

The chain links TRBV5-1 to TRBJ2-7; TRBD2 matches at 10 bases. The CDR3 is 14 residues long. The germline V gene has CDR1 SGHRS and CDR2 YFSETQ. With V trimmed by 5 bases and J by 4 bases, 6 bases remained unmatched. The CDR3 here is CASRKAGGRYEQYF. The DNA for the CDR3 is TGCGCCAGCAGAAAAGCGGGAGGGCGATACGAGCAGTACTTC.

V and J are TRBV30 and TRBJ2-7; D gene ambiguous. Germline lookup yields CDR1 GTSNPN and CDR2 SVGIG (reference sequence). V was cut by 1 base and J by 2 bases, with 6 bases left in between. The CDR3 is 12 amino acids. Written as DNA, the CDR3 is TGTGCCTGGAGTGGCCTAGCCTACGAGCAGTACTTC. Protein: CAWSGLAYEQYF.

The chain employs TRBV2 and TRBJ2-2, with 7 bases identical to TRBD1. This CDR3 is built from 16 residues. V dropped 5 bases and J dropped 5; count of bases not matched to a gene: 11. Germline lookup yields CDR1 SNHLY and CDR2 FYNNEI. Here the CDR3 reads CASSFVLGGGTGELFF. The CDR3 DNA sequence: TGTGCCAGCAGTTTTGTATTAGGGGGCGGGACCGGGGAGCTGTTTTTT.